These T cell receptor beta chains were read from a single sample in a study of cytomegalovirus exposure and HLA in healthy donors. Generated by immunoSEQ multiplex PCR, the TCRdb table keeps only in-frame clones and is missing some. The table shows about 140,000 clones, with roughly three quarters occurring only once. The sample comprised PBMCs. These receptors were obtained from a man aged 18-30 years in good health and CMV-seronegative. Both conserved end residues are part of each CDR3.

V gene	J gene	CDR3 length	CDR3 protein
TRBV5-8	TRBJ2-7	15	CASSLGSGSHYEQYF
TRBV28	TRBJ1-2	16	CASSPTPRGGPYGYTF
TRBV27	TRBJ2-7	16	CASSLSGGYNPYEQYF
TRBV2	TRBJ2-5	14	CATLRTEFQETQYF
TRBV5-4	-	14	CASSLLAGGYEQYF
TRBV6-5	TRBJ2-7	13	CASSFRAYYEQYF
TRBV7-6	TRBJ1-2	14	CASSAHRGRHGYTF
TRBV11-2	TRBJ2-7	12	CASSLGGLEQYF
TRBV28	TRBJ1-2	16	CASSLSGTGGNYGYTF
TRBV4-1	TRBJ2-7	11	CASSQRGSLYF
TRBV28	TRBJ1-5	11	CASSRNQPQHF
TRBV7-3	TRBJ2-3	14	CASSASGKADTQYF
TRBV27	TRBJ2-3	19	CASSFDAGTSGGGTDTQYF
TRBV10-2	TRBJ2-1	14	CASSGLAGGYEQFF
TRBV5-1	TRBJ2-7	20	CASSLVVSDWTSGLLYEQYF
TRBV6-5	TRBJ1-1	13	CASSYGGGGEAFF
TRBV30	TRBJ1-3	17	CAWSEPINWASGNTIYF
TRBV30	TRBJ2-3	17	CAWSPNEASSSTDTQYF
TRBV5-1	TRBJ1-4	17	CASSLGDRVATNEKLFF
TRBV30	TRBJ1-2	13	CASSPRDRDGYTF
TRBV25-1	TRBJ1-2	15	CASSGGGANPHGYTF
TRBV13	TRBJ2-3	14	CASSKAGDGDTQYF
TRBV11-2	TRBJ2-7	15	CASSYQTGPTSEQYF
TRBV7-9	TRBJ1-6	14	CASSVLSYNSPLHF
TRBV10-2	TRBJ1-6	15	CASLQRGTGNSPLHF
TRBV6-5	TRBJ2-7	12	CASSRDNYEQYF
TRBV5-1	TRBJ2-7	14	CASSWGQGAGEQYF
TRBV5-4	TRBJ1-1	15	CASSLKGRGNTEAFF
TRBV23-1	TRBJ2-1	13	CASSPTGRDEQFF
TRBV7-9	TRBJ2-6	19	CASSFPRGTALSGANVLTF
TRBV6-6	TRBJ2-1	14	CASSYSGLAGEQFF
TRBV29-1	TRBJ2-1	18	CSVETNHYRGRSYNEQFF
TRBV5-4	TRBJ2-5	14	CASSLELSSETQYF
TRBV28	TRBJ2-7	13	CASSLPVQGKLDF
TRBV6-1	TRBJ2-5	15	CASSELAGIQETQYF
TRBV5-1	TRBJ2-7	15	CASSLSGGSSYEQYF
TRBV6-5	TRBJ1-4	13	CASRRTNNEKLFF
TRBV29-1	TRBJ2-5	13	CSVERGIQETQYF
TRBV7-3	TRBJ2-7	17	CASSLRNLGQGSDEQYF
TRBV2	TRBJ2-1	14	CASLTSGGDNEQFF
TRBV9	TRBJ1-2	15	CASSVSSAVRLGYTF
TRBV14	-	16	CASSQDEREGPYEQYF